This record looks at one T cell receptor beta chain sequence and its context. RNA transcripts were the template for amplifying TCR beta CDR3 regions. Researchers ran a first-round RT-PCR on the TCR CDR3 using the HTBI primer set. TCRdb used MiXCR to reprocess the multiplex PCR reads, holding one entry per CDR3 protein. The sample includes some 420,000 distinct CDR3 sequences, approximately 15% of them seen just once. Trimming left V 5 bases short and J 3 bases short, with 7 bases between. This CDR3 has 13 amino acids. Germline V gives CDR1 SGHTA, CDR2 FQGNSA. This sample was taken from a study of T cells in Graves' hyperthyroidism and ophthalmopathy. Aged 18 to 65, the patients had hyperthyroidism that was newly diagnosed and had lasted under 2 months. Based on clinical symptoms, serum thyroxine and TRAb, thyroid ultrasound and orbital computed tomography, diagnoses were reached.

The receptor's source is a woman aged 18 to 35 with Graves' hyperthyroidism. The source material was blood. The rearrangement uses TRBV7-2 and TRBJ1-4; D call uncertain. In DNA, the CDR3 is TGTGCCAGCAGCCTTCCTCCTAATGAAAAACTGTTTTTT. Translating it yields CASSLPPNEKLFF.